A single sample gave rise to the 3 T cell receptor beta chains below, sequenced in a study of blood T cell repertoires in COVID-19. The table came from immunoSEQ multiplex PCR; TCRdb's copy has only in-frame clones and leaves some out. The sample shows more than 130,000 clones, about 87% of them seen only once. The sample was peripheral blood. The receptor source for this set is a woman in her thirties or forties with acute or convalescent COVID-19.

The rearrangement joins TRBV9 to TRBJ2-1, with TRBD1 as a possible D gene (6 bases). The germline V gene encodes CDR1 SGDLS and CDR2 YYNGEE. V was cut by 4 bases and J by 3 bases, with 11 bases left in between. The CDR3 totals 14 residues. The CDR3 bases are TGTGCCAGCAGCACCTCGACAGGCTACAATGAGCAGTTCTTC. Translating gives CASSTSTGYNEQFF. The complete variable domain, with remaining parts taken from reference TRBV9 and TRBJ2-1, reads DSGVTQTPKHLITATGQRVTLRCSPRSGDLSVYWYQQSLDQGLQFLIQYYNGEERAKGNILERFSAQQFPDLHSELNLSSLELGDSALYFCASSTSTGYNEQFFGPGTRLTVL.

The rearrangement uses TRBV15 and TRBJ2-1; TRBD2 matches at 7 bases. With 7 bases clipped from V and 15 bases from J, the junction kept 9 bases outside the gene matches. This CDR3 has 11 amino acids. Germline loops: CDR1 LNHNV, CDR2 YYDKDF (reference sequence). The CDR3 sequence: CATKNSGYLFF. The CDR3 region has the DNA TGTGCCACCAAGAATAGCGGGTATCTGTTCTTC.

This clone was seen just once. The J gene is TRBJ2-3, the V gene TRBV7-2, with 7 bases identical to TRBD2. This CDR3 comprises 16 residues. Germline CDR1 is SGHTA and CDR2 is FQGNSA. The V and J ends lost 4 bases and 5 bases, in that order; junction bases with no gene match: 12. CDR3 amino acids: CASSSPPFAGEDTQYF. CDR3 in DNA: TGTGCCAGCAGCTCGCCACCTTTCGCGGGAGAAGATACGCAGTATTTT.